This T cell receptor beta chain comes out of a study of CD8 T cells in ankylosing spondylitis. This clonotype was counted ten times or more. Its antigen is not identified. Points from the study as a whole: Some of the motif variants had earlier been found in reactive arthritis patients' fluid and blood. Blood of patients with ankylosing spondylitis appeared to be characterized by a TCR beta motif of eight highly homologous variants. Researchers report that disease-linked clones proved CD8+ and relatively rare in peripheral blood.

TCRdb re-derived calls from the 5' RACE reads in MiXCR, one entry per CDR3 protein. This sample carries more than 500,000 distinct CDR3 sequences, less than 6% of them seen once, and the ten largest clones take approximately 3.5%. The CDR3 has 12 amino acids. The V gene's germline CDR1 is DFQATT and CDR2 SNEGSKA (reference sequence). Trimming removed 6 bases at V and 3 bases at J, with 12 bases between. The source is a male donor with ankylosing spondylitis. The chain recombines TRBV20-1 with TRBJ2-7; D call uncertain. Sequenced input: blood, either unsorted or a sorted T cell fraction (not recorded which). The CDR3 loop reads CSANERSYEQYF. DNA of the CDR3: TGCAGTGCAAACGAGAGGAGCTACGAGCAGTACTTC.